The 11 T cell receptor beta chains presented below share a single source sample, sequenced in a study of blood T cell repertoires in COVID-19. Repertoires were generated with immunoSEQ multiplex PCR, while TCRdb's copy carries only in-frame clones and drops some. The sample has 470,000 or so clones; around 90% are singletons. Sequences were obtained from PBMCs or T cells enriched from blood (not recorded which). The receptors shown here come from a woman aged 18-35 years with acute COVID-19.

The J gene is TRBJ1-3, the V gene TRBV4-3; 8 bases line up with TRBD1. With V trimmed by 0 bases and J by 6 bases, 7 bases remained unmatched. CDR1 and CDR2 (germline): LGHNA, YSLEER. The CDR3 runs 16 residues. In nucleotides, the CDR3 is TGCGCCAGCAGCCAAGATGTACAGGGGGTGACAAACACCATATATTTT. Its translation: CASSQDVQGVTNTIYF.

V gene TRBV5-4 combines with J gene TRBJ2-7; a possible D gene is TRBD1 (5 bases). V lost 4 bases and J 1 base, leaving 6 bases between the germline ends. The CDR3 spans 12 residues. Germline-derived CDR1 and CDR2 are SGHNT and YYREEE (reference sequence). The CDR3 loop reads CASSDRSYEQYF. In DNA form, the CDR3 reads TGTGCCAGCAGCGACAGATCCTACGAGCAGTACTTC.

The genes are TRBV6-5 and TRBJ2-7, with D maybe TRBD1 (6 bases). The germline CDR1 and CDR2 sequences are MNHEY and SVGAGI. The CDR3 contains 14 residues. V was clipped by 6 bases and J by 4 bases, with 16 bases between them. The CDR3 DNA sequence: TGTGCCAGCAGCGCCCGGGACAATTTTTACGAGCAGTACTTC. Amino acid sequence: CASSARDNFYEQYF.

This chain connects TRBV9 to TRBJ1-5; D is possibly TRBD1 (5 bases). Deletions cut 3 bases from V and 5 bases from J, with 15 bases between. This CDR3 is built from 15 residues. In germline, CDR1 is SGDLS, CDR2 YYNGEE. The CDR3 loop is CASSGDSGGYQPQHF. In DNA, the CDR3 is TGTGCCAGCAGCGGGGACTCGGGGGGTTATCAGCCCCAGCATTTT.

This rearrangement joins TRBV7-8 to TRBJ2-7, with D possibly TRBD1 on 7 matching bases. CDR1 is SGHVS, CDR2 FQNEAQ, per germline. V was cut by 5 bases and J by 3 bases, with 20 bases left in between. The CDR3 runs 16 residues. The CDR3 is CASSTRSRGTVYEQYF. The CDR3 coding sequence is TGTGCCAGCAGCACCCGCTCCCGGGGGACAGTCTACGAGCAGTACTTC.

This chain joins TRBV27 and TRBJ1-1; D is unclear. V was pared by 2 bases and J by 0 bases, with 16 bases between. Germline V lookup: CDR1 MNHEY, CDR2 SMNVEV (reference sequence). The CDR3 spans 17 residues. The CDR3 loop is CASSLLPPSGVNTEAFF. The CDR3 nucleotides read TGTGCCAGCAGTTTACTTCCCCCGTCCGGGGTGAACACTGAAGCTTTCTTT.

The chain is built from TRBV9 and TRBJ2-1, with TRBD2 matching over 7 bases. The CDR3 has 16 amino acids. The germline CDR1 and CDR2 sequences are SGDLS and YYNGEE. V lost 2 bases and J lost 4; bases outside the gene matches: 9. CDR3 amino acids: CASSVSGGRIYNEQFF. In DNA form, the CDR3 reads TGTGCCAGCAGCGTCTCGGGCGGGAGAATTTACAATGAGCAGTTCTTC.

The rearrangement uses TRBV3-1 (or the pseudogene TRBV3-2) and TRBJ2-1; D remains ambiguous. The CDR3 spans 15 residues. The V end was cut by 1 base, the J end by 4 bases, with 11 bases between. Germline-derived CDR1 and CDR2 are LGHDT and YNNKEL (reference sequence). The CDR3 DNA reads as TGTGCCAGCAGCCAAGGCTTACCCAGTTACAATGAGCAGTTCTTC. Its protein product is CASSQGLPSYNEQFF.

The chain has TRBV6-5 and TRBJ1-1; weak D call: TRBD1 (5 bases). The CDR3 loop spans 15 amino acids. Germline loops: CDR1 MNHEY, CDR2 SVGAGI. With 2 bases removed from V and 4 bases from J, the gap between germline ends came to 14 bases. CDR3 bases: TGTGCCAGCAGTTACGCAGGCGGGACGGTCACTGAAGCTTTCTTT. Encoded protein: CASSYAGGTVTEAFF.

V usage is TRBV24-1 and J usage is TRBJ2-1; 9 bases line up with TRBD2. Per the germline V gene, CDR1 is KGHDR and CDR2 is SFDVKD. Losses at the gene ends were 6 bases for V and 6 bases for J; bases not matched to a gene: 5. The CDR3 consists of 14 residues. The CDR3 nucleotides are TGTGCCACCAGTTCTAGCGGGACGGTCAATGAGCAGTTCTTC. Its protein product is CATSSSGTVNEQFF.

This chain uses TRBV27 with TRBJ2-7; D not certain. Trimming removed 8 bases from V and 6 bases from J, with 17 bases in between. Per the germline V gene, CDR1 is MNHEY and CDR2 is SMNVEV (reference sequence). This CDR3 has 13 residues. The CDR3 DNA is TGTGCCAGCTCGACGTACATGGGCGTCGAGCAGTACTTC. Translating gives CASSTYMGVEQYF.